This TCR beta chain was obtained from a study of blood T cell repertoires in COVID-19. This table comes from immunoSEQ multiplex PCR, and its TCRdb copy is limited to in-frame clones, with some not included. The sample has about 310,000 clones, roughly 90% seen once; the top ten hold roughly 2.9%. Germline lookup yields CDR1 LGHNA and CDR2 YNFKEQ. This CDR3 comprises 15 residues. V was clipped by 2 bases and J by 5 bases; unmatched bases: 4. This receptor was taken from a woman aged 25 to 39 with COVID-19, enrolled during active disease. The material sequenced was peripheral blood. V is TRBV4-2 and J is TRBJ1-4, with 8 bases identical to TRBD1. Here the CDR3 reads CASSQPDRENEKLFF. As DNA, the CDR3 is TGTGCCAGCAGCCAACCGGACAGGGAAAATGAAAAACTGTTTTTT.